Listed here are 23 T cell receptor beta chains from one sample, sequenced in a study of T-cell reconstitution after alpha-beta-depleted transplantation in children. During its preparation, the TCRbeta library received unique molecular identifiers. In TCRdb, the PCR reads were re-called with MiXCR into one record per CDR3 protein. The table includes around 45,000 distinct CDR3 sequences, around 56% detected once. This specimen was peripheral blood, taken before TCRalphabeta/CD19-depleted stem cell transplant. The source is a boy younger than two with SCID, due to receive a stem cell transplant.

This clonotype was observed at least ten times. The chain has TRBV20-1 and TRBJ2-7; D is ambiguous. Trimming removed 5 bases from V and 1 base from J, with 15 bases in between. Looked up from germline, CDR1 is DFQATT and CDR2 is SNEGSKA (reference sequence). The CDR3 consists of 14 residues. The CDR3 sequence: CSAVDDLNSYEQYF. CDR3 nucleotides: TGCAGTGCTGTGGACGATCTCAATTCCTACGAGCAGTACTTC.

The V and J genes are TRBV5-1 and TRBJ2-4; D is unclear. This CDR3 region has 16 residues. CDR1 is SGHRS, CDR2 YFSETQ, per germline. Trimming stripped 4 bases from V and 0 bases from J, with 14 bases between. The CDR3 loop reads CASSPLRLLAKNIQYF. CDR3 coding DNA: TGCGCCAGCAGCCCCCTGAGGTTGCTAGCCAAAAACATTCAGTACTTC.

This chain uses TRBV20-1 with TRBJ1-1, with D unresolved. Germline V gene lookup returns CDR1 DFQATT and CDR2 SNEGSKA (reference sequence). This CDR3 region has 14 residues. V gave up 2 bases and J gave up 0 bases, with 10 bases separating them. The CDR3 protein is CSARPGSMNTEAFF. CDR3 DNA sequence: TGCAGTGCTAGACCCGGTTCAATGAACACTGAAGCTTTCTTT.

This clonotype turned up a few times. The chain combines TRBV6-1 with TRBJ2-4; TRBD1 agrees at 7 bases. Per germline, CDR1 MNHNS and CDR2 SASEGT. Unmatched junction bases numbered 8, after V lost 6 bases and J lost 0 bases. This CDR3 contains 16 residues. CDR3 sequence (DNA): TGTGCCAGCAGGGGTGGGACAGCCCTAGCCAAAAACATTCAGTACTTC. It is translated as CASRGGTALAKNIQYF.

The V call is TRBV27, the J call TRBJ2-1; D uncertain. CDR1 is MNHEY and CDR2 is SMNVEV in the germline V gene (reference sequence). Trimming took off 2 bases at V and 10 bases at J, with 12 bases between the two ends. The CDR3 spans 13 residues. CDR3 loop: CASSLEGYREQFF. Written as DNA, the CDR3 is TGTGCCAGCAGTTTAGAAGGCTATCGGGAGCAGTTCTTC.

The CDR3 is CASRPHWVDTEAFF. The CDR3 nucleotides are TGTGCCAGCAGGCCCCACTGGGTGGACACTGAAGCTTTCTTT. This chain links TRBV6-1 with TRBJ1-1; D remains unclear. CDR1 MNHNS and CDR2 SASEGT come from the germline V gene. V dropped 6 bases and J dropped 3 bases, with 14 bases sitting between them. The CDR3 has 14 residues.

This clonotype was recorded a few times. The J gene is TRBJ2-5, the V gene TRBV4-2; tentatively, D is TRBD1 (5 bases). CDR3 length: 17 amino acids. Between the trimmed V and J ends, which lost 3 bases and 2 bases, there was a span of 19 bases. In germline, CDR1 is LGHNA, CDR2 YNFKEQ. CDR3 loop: CASSQAYGAGRQETQYF. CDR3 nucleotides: TGTGCCAGCAGCCAGGCGTATGGGGCAGGAAGACAAGAGACCCAGTACTTC.

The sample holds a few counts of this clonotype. The DNA of the CDR3 is TGTGCCATCGGCAGGGGAGAGAACACTGAAGCTTTCTTT. Residues: CAIGRGENTEAFF. The V and J genes are TRBV10-3 and TRBJ1-1; tentative D call: TRBD1 (6 bases). Germline lookup yields CDR1 ENHRY and CDR2 SYGVKD. The CDR3 is 13 amino acids. V lost 8 bases, J lost 1 base, and 11 bases lay in between.

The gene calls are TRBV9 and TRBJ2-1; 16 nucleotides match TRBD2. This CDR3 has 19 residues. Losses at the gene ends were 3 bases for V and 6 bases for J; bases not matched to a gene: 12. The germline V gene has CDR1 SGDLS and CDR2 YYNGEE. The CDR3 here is CASSGGGLAGGLVVNEQFF. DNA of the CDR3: TGTGCCAGCAGCGGAGGGGGACTAGCGGGGGGGTTGGTTGTCAATGAGCAGTTCTTC.

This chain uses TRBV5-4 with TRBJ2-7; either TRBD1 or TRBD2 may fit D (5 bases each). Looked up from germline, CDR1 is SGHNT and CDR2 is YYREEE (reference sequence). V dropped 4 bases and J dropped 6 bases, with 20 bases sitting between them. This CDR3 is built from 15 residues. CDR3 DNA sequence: TGTGCCAGCAGCGTGGGACGAGGGGAATTCAGCGAGCAGTACTTC. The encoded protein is CASSVGRGEFSEQYF. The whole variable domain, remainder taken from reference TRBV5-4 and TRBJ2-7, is ETGVTQSPTHLIKTRGQQVTLRCSSQSGHNTVSWYQQALGQGPQFIFQYYREEENGRGNFPPRFSGLQFPNYSSELNVNALELDDSALYLCASSVGRGEFSEQYFGPGTRLTVT.

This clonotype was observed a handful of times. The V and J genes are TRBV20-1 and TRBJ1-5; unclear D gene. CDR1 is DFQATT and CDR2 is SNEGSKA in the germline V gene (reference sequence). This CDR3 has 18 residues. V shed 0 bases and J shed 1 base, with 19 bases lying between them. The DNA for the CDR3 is TGCAGTGCTAGAGATCTAGGGATTTTCGGGAACAGCAATCAGCCCCAGCATTTT. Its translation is CSARDLGIFGNSNQPQHF.

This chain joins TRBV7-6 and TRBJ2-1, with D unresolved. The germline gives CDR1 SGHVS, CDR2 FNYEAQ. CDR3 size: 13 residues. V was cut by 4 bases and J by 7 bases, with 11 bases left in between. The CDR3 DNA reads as TGTGCCAGCAGCTACGCATCCGGGAATGAGCAGTTCTTC. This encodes CASSYASGNEQFF.

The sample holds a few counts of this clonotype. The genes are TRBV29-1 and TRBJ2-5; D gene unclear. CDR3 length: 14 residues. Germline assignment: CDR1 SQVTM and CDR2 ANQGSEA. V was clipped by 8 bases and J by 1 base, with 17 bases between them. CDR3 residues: CSFRGSPTQETQYF. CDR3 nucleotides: TGCAGCTTTCGTGGCTCCCCTACCCAAGAGACCCAGTACTTC.

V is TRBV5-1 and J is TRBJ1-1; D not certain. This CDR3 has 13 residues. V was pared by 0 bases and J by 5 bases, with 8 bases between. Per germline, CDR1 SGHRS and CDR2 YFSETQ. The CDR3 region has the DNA TGCGCCAGCAGCTTGGGCCGGGATACTGAAGCTTTCTTT. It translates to CASSLGRDTEAFF.

In DNA form, the CDR3 reads TGTGCCAGCAGTTCCCCTAGCGGGGGTAGCTCCTACGAGCAGTACTTC. It translates to CASSSPSGGSSYEQYF. The chain links TRBV6-2 or TRBV6-3 to TRBJ2-7, with 10 bases matching TRBD2. With V trimmed by 4 bases and J by 0 bases, 6 bases remained unmatched. The CDR3 contains 16 residues. Germline CDR1 and CDR2: MNHEY and SVGEGT.

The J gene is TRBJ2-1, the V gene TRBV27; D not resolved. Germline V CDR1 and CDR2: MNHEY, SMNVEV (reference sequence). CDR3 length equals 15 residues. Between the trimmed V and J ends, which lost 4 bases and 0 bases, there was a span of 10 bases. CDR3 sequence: CASSSMGSSYNEQFF. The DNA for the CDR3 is TGTGCCAGCAGTTCGATGGGCAGCTCCTACAATGAGCAGTTCTTC.

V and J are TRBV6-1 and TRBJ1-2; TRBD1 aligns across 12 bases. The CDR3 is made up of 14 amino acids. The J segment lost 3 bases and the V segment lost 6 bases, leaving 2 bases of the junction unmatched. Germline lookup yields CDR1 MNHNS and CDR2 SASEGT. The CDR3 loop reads CASRGQGAHYGYTF. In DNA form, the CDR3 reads TGTGCCAGCAGGGGACAGGGGGCTCACTATGGCTACACCTTC.

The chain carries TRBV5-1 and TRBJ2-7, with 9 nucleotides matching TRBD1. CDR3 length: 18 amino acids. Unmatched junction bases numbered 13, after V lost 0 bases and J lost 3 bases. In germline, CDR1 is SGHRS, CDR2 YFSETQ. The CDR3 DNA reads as TGCGCCAGCAGCTTGGGCGATTTGCGGACAGGGGAAATCTACGAGCAGTACTTC. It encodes CASSLGDLRTGEIYEQYF. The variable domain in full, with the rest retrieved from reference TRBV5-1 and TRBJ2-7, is KAGVTQTPRYLIKTRGQQVTLSCSPISGHRSVSWYQQTPGQGLQFLFEYFSETQRNKGNFPGRFSGRQFSNSRSEMNVSTLELGDSALYLCASSLGDLRTGEIYEQYFGPGTRLTVT.

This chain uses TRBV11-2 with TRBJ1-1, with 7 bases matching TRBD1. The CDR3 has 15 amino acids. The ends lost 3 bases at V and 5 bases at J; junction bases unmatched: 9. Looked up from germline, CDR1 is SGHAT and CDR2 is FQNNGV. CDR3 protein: CASSFTGDGSTEAFF. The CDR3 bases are TGTGCCAGCAGCTTTACAGGGGATGGAAGTACTGAAGCTTTCTTT.

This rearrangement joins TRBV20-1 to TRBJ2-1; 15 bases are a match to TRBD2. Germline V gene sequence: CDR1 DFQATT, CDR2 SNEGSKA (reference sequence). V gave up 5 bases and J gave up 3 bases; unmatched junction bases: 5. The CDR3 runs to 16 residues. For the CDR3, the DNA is TGCAGTGCTGGGACTAGCGGGGGGCAACGCTACAATGAGCAGTTCTTC. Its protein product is CSAGTSGGQRYNEQFF.

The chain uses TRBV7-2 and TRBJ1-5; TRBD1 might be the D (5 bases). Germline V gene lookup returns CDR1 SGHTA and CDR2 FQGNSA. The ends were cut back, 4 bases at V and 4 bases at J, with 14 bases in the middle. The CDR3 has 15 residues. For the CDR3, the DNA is TGTGCCAGCAGCTCAGGGACTTCCAGAAATCAGCCCCAGCATTTT. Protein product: CASSSGTSRNQPQHF.

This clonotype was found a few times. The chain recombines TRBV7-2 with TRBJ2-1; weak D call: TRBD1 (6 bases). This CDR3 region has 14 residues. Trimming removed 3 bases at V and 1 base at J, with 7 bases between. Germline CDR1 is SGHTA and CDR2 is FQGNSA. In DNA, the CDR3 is TGTGCCAGCAGCTTGGGACATTCCTACAATGAGCAGTTCTTC. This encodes CASSLGHSYNEQFF. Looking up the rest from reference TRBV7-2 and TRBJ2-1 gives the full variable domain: GAGVSQSPSNKVTEKGKDVELRCDPISGHTALYWYRQSLGQGLEFLIYFQGNSAPDKSGLPSDRFSAERTGGSVSTLTIQRTQQEDSAVYLCASSLGHSYNEQFFGPGTRLTVL.

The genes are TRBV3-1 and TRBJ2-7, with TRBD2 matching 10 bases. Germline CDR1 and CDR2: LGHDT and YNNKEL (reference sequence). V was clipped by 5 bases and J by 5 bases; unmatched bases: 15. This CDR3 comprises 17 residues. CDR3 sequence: CASSSGMVAGGIHEQYF. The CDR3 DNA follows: TGTGCCAGCAGCTCAGGGATGGTAGCGGGGGGTATCCACGAGCAGTACTTC.